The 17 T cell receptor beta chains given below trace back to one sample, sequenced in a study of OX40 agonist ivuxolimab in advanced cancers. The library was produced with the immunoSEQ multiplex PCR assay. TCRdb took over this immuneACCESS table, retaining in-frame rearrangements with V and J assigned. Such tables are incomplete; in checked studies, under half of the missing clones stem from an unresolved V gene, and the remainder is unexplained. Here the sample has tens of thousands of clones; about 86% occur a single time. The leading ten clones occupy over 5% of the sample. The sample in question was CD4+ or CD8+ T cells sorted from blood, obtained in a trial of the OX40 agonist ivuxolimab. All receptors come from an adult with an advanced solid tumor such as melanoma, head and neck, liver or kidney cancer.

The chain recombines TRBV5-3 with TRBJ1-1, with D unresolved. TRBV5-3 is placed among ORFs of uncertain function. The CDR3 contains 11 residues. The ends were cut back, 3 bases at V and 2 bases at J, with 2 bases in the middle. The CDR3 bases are TGTGCCAGAAGCTGCAACACTGAAGCTTTCTTT. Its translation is CARSCNTEAFF.

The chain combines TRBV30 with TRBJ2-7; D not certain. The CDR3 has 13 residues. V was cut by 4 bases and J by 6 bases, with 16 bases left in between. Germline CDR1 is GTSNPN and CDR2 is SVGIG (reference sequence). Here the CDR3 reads CAWTAGILGEQYF. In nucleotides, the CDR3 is TGTGCCTGGACCGCAGGTATCTTGGGCGAGCAGTACTTC.

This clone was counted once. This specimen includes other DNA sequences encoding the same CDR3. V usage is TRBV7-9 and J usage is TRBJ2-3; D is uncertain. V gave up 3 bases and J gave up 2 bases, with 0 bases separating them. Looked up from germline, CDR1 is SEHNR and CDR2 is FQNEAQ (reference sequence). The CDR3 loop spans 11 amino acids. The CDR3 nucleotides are TGTGCCAGCAGCTTCACAGATACGCAGTATTTT. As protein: CASSFTDTQYF. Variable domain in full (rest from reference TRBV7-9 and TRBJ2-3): DTGVSQNPRHKITKRGQNVTFRCDPISEHNRLYWYRQTLGQGPEFLTYFQNEAQLEKSRLLSDRFSAERPKGSFSTLEIQRTEQGDSAMYLCASSFTDTQYFGPGTRLTVL.

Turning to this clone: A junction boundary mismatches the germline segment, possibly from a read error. CDR3 in DNA: TGTGCCAGCAGTGACTATGGCCCGACTGACCGGATTATTTTT. It specifies CASSDYGPTDRIIF. The gene calls are TRBV6-4 and TRBJ1-1; no clear D gene. The CDR3 is made up of 14 amino acids. Germline V CDR1 and CDR2: MRHNA, SNTAGT.

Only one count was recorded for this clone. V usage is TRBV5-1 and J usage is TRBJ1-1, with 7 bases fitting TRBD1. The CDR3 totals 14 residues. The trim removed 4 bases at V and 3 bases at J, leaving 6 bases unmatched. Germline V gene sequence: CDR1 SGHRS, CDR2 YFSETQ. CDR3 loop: CASSRDRVDTEAFF. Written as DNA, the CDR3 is TGCGCCAGCAGCAGAGACAGGGTAGACACTGAAGCTTTCTTT.

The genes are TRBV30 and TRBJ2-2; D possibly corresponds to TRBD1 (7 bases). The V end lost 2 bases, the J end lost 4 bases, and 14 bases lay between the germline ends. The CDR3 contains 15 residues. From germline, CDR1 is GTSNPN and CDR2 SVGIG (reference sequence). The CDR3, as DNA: TGTGCCTGGAGTCCAGGGGGGTTTTCCACCGGGGAGCTGTTTTTT. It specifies CAWSPGGFSTGELFF. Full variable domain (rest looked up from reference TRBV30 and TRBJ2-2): SQTIHQWPATLVQPVGSPLSLECTVEGTSNPNLYWYRQAAGRGLQLLFYSVGIGQISSEVPQNLSASRPQDRQFILSSKKLLLSDSGFYLCAWSPGGFSTGELFFGEGSRLTVL.

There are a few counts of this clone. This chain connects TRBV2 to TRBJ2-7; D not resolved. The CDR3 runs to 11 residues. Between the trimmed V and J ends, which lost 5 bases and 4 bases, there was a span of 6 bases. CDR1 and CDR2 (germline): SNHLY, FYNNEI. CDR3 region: CASSSIYEQYF. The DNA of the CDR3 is TGTGCCAGCAGTTCCATTTACGAGCAGTACTTC.

As DNA, the CDR3 is TGTGCCAGCAGCCCCAGGAGTAGCAATCAGCCCCAGCATTTT. Translated: CASSPRSSNQPQHF. The chain recombines TRBV7-9 with TRBJ1-5; D is uncertain. The CDR3 has 14 amino acids. Per the germline V gene, CDR1 is SEHNR and CDR2 is FQNEAQ (reference sequence). Trimming took 5 bases from V and 0 from J, leaving 8 bases between them.

This CDR3 is CASSPEGTQYF. The CDR3 DNA sequence: TGTGCCAGCAGCCCGGAGGGGACCCAGTACTTC. This chain uses TRBV5-8 with TRBJ2-5; maybe TRBD2 (6 bases). CDR3 length: 11 amino acids. Germline assignment: CDR1 SGHTS and CDR2 YDEGEE. Trimming removed 4 bases from V and 7 bases from J, with 8 bases in between.

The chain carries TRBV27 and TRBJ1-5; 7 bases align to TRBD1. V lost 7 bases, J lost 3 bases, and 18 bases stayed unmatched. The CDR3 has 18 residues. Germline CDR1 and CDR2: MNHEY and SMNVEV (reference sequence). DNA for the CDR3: TGTGCCAGCACCGAGGGGGCAGAAGGTATGGACTCCAATCAGCCCCAGCATTTT. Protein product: CASTEGAEGMDSNQPQHF.

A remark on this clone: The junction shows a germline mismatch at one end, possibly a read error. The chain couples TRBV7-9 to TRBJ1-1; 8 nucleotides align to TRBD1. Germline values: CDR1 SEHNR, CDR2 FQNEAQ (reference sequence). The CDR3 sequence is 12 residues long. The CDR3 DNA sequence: TGTGCCAGCAGTTTCACCGGGACAGGAGGGAGATTT. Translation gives CASSFTGTGGRF.

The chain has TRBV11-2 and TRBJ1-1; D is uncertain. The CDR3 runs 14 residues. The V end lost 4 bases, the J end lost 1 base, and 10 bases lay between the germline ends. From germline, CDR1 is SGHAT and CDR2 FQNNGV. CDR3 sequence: CASSWGLANTEAFF. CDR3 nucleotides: TGTGCCAGCAGCTGGGGTTTGGCGAACACTGAAGCTTTCTTT.

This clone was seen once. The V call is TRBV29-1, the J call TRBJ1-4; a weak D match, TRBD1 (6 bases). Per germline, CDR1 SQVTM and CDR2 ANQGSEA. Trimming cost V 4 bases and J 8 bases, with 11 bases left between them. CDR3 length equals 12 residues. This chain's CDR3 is CSVVTGGEKLFF. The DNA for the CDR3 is TGCAGCGTTGTGACAGGAGGAGAAAAACTGTTTTTT.

CDR3 in amino acids: CASSDRQGIEQYF. Written as DNA, the CDR3 is TGTGCCAGCAGTGACCGACAGGGGATCGAGCAGTACTTC. V usage is TRBV27 and J usage is TRBJ2-7; 8 nucleotides agree with TRBD1. Per germline, CDR1 MNHEY and CDR2 SMNVEV (reference sequence). J gave up 6 bases and V 5 bases, and 6 bases lay outside the gene matches. This CDR3 has 13 amino acids.

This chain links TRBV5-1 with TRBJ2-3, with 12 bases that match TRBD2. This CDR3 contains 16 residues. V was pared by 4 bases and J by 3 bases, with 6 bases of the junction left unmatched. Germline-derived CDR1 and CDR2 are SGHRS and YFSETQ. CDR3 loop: CASSGGTSGYTDTQYF. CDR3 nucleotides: TGCGCCAGCAGCGGGGGGACTAGCGGGTATACAGATACGCAGTATTTT.

CDR3: CASSPQRGRTDTQYF. The CDR3 DNA is TGTGCCAGCAGCCCCCAGCGGGGGCGCACAGATACGCAGTATTTT. This rearrangement joins TRBV14 to TRBJ2-3, with 8 bases aligning to TRBD2. CDR1 and CDR2 (germline): SGHDN, FVKESK. CDR3 length: 15 amino acids. Trimming cost V 4 bases and J 1 base; bases outside gene matches: 4.

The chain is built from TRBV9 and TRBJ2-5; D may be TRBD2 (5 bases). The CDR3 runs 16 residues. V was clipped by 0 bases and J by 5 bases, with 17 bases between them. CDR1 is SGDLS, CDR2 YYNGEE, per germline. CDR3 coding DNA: TGTGCCAGCAGCGTAGGCCAGCGCCTATCGGGGGAGACCCAGTACTTC. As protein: CASSVGQRLSGETQYF.